This TCR beta chain was identified during a study of CD8+ T cells in alopecia areata. Study context: Patients remained on tofacitinib for 6 to 18 months and then went 6 months without it. Affected scalp percentage determined the severity score of treated patients. Study-level results: The study found that many expanded lesional clones persisted in scalp and blood during tofacitinib.

As to treatment: oral pan-JAK inhibitor, 5-10 mg twice daily. Peripheral blood and lesional scalp punch biopsies came from alopecia areata patients. Extraction and reverse transcription of RNA yielded cDNA as the sequencing template. The method was immunoSEQ multiplex PCR; TCRdb's version includes in-frame clones alone and lacks a portion of them. The table has about 94,000 clones, 70% to 85% seen once. This CDR3 is 15 amino acids long. V shed 4 bases and J shed 9 bases, with 16 bases lying between them. Germline CDR1 and CDR2: MGHDK and SYGVNS. A word on this clone: What it binds is unknown.

This sequence joins TRBV25-1 and TRBJ1-6, with D perhaps matching TRBD1 (6 bases). The source material was CD8+ T cells sorted from blood, sampled at approximately week 44, from a patient treated with tofacitinib. This sequence originates from a human donor with alopecia areata. The CDR3: CASSASGGLGSPLHF. In DNA form, the CDR3 reads TGTGCCAGCAGTGCCTCCGGGGGGCTAGGTTCACCCCTCCACTTT.